The entry below describes one T cell receptor (beta chain). Its antigen is not identified. The template was genomic DNA from peripheral blood, not RNA. TRB rearrangements spanning V, D and J were amplified using mixed TRB-A/B primers. TCRdb redid the calling of the multiplex PCR reads with MiXCR, one entry per CDR3 protein. The table lists over 3,000 distinct CDR3 sequences, around 35% of them singletons. Germline CDR1 SQVTM, CDR2 ANQGSEA. This CDR3 contains 15 residues. These data come from a study of T cell repertoires in aging, cancer and after chemotherapy. As for the study in general: Over several months to years, re-sampled healthy donor repertoires clearly shared clones. Study-wide results and limits: Untreated cancer patients had significantly lower blood TCR diversity than age-matched healthy donors. These repertoire data do not allow conclusions about immunological memory after chemotherapy.

V is TRBV29-1 and J is TRBJ1-4, with D possibly matching TRBD1 (5 bases). The receptor was derived from a human donor in good health. The sequenced sample was blood. CDR3 DNA: TGCAGTGCTAGAGATCGCCAGGGCGTTTATGAAAAACTGTTTTTT. It translates to CSARDRQGVYEKLFF.